These T cell receptor beta chains were read from a single sample in a study of cytomegalovirus exposure and HLA in healthy donors. Measured with immunoSEQ multiplex PCR; TCRdb has only the in-frame clones, and not every one. The repertoire includes approximately 180,000 clones, around 80% of them detected once, and under 7.5% sits in the top ten. Sequencing was performed on PBMCs. The source is a man aged 25 to 45 in good health and CMV-seropositive. CDR3s include the opening cysteine and the closing phenylalanine or tryptophan. A D gene is named only where the DNA matches it firmly. The size entry is marked missing in some rows and otherwise reads once, few, many or a size class.

-,TRBD2,TRBV15,TRBJ2-7,CATSKRGLAGYEQYF,TGTGCCACCAGCAAGAGGGGACTAGCGGGGTACGAGCAGTACTTC
-,TRBD1,TRBV13,TRBJ1-4,CASSLGDQGVDEKLFF,TGTGCCAGCAGCTTAGGCGACCAGGGGGTCGATGAAAAACTGTTTTTT
-,TRBD2,TRBV4-1,TRBJ2-7,CASSQDRASGGPLCF,TGCGCCAGCAGCCAAGATAGGGCTAGCGGGGGGCCACTCTGCTTC
once,TRBD1,TRBV19,TRBJ1-2,CATKRGSEGARGYTF,TGTGCCACTAAAAGGGGGAGTGAGGGGGCCCGAGGCTACACCTTC
-,TRBD1,TRBV4-1,TRBJ1-1,CASSQEGQRNTEAFF,TGCGCCAGCAGCCAAGAGGGACAGCGTAACACTGAAGCTTTCTTT
-,TRBD2,TRBV4-1,TRBJ2-1,CASSQGVVIAGEQFF,TGCGCCAGCAGCCAAGGGGTCGTAATAGCGGGTGAGCAGTTCTTC
-,-,TRBV6-1,TRBJ1-5,CASRREQANQPQHF,TGTGCCAGCAGAAGGGAACAGGCCAATCAGCCCCAGCATTTT
-,-,TRBV4-1,TRBJ2-3,CASSQQTRADTQYF,TGCGCCAGCAGCCAACAGACTAGGGCAGATACGCAGTATTTT
-,-,TRBV4-2,TRBJ2-2,CASSQTQSFANTGELFF,TGTGCCAGCAGCCAAACACAGAGTTTCGCGAACACCGGGGAGCTGTTTTTT
-,TRBD1,TRBV9,TRBJ1-4,CASSVRQGARNEKLFF,TGTGCCAGCAGCGTACGTCAGGGGGCGCGGAATGAAAAACTGTTTTTT
-,TRBD1,TRBV5-1,TRBJ2-2,CASSSPGGLNTGELFF,TGCGCCAGCAGCTCCCCAGGGGGCCTGAACACCGGGGAGCTGTTTTTT
few,TRBD1,TRBV9,TRBJ1-5,CASSPGTGEGQPQHF,TGTGCCAGCAGCCCCGGGACAGGGGAGGGTCAGCCCCAGCATTTT
-,TRBD1,TRBV25-1,TRBJ1-1,CASSATGGGTEAFF,TGTGCCAGCAGTGCGACAGGGGGTGGGACTGAAGCTTTCTTT
-,TRBD1,TRBV2,TRBJ1-2,CASSETPTGQGAGYTF,TGTGCCAGCAGTGAGACCCCGACGGGACAGGGTGCGGGCTACACCTTC
-,TRBD2,TRBV5-1,TRBJ2-1,CASSLGLAGVDEQFF,TGCGCCAGCAGCTTGGGGCTAGCGGGAGTCGATGAGCAGTTCTTC
-,TRBD1,TRBV4-1,TRBJ2-1,CASSQGPGTGAYNEQFF,TGCGCCAGCAGCCAGGGGCCCGGGACAGGGGCCTATAATGAGCAGTTCTTC
-,TRBD1,TRBV19,TRBJ1-5,CASLQGWNQPQHF,TGTGCCAGCCTACAGGGGTGGAATCAGCCCCAGCATTTT
-,-,TRBV7-8,TRBJ2-1,CASSVQGYNEQFF,TGTGCCAGCAGCGTACAGGGCTACAATGAGCAGTTCTTC
-,TRBD1,TRBV6-1,TRBJ1-2,CASGRDRAYGYTF,TGTGCCAGCGGGAGGGACAGGGCATATGGCTACACCTTC
-,-,TRBV13,TRBJ1-1,CASSPGRGVRTEAFF,TGTGCCAGCAGCCCGGGTCGGGGGGTTCGGACTGAAGCTTTCTTT
-,-,TRBV10-3,TRBJ2-5,CAISEAGASGTQYF,TGTGCCATCAGTGAGGCGGGGGCCTCGGGGACCCAGTACTTC
-,-,TRBV4-3,TRBJ2-7,CASSQTEYYEQYF,TGCGCCAGCAGCCAGACGGAGTACTACGAGCAGTACTTC
-,TRBD1,TRBV6-5,TRBJ2-7,CASSYTQGSYEQYF,TGTGCCAGCAGTTACACACAGGGGTCCTACGAGCAGTACTTC
-,-,TRBV11-2,TRBJ2-1,CASSLDFAARNEQFF,TGTGCCAGCAGCTTAGATTTCGCAGCGCGAAATGAGCAGTTCTTC
-,-,TRBV11-3,TRBJ2-2,CASNEHTNTGELFF,TGTGCCAGCAACGAGCATACGAACACCGGGGAGCTGTTTTTT
-,TRBD1,TRBV9,TRBJ2-1,CASSVDGRGLNEQFF,TGTGCCAGCAGCGTAGATGGCAGGGGGCTAAATGAGCAGTTCTTC
once,TRBD1,TRBV27,TRBJ1-5,CASSLSGTGGVGQPQHF,TGTGCCAGCAGTTTGTCAGGGACAGGGGGCGTTGGACAGCCCCAGCATTTT
-,TRBD1,TRBV28,TRBJ1-1,CASRFAGGEGKNTEAFF,TGTGCCAGCAGATTCGCAGGGGGCGAAGGGAAGAACACTGAAGCTTTCTTT
-,TRBD2,TRBV7-2,TRBJ2-3,CASSFSGGKTDTQYF,TGTGCCAGCAGCTTCTCGGGGGGGAAGACAGATACGCAGTATTTT
-,TRBD2,TRBV7-3,TRBJ2-1,CASSRRTLAGINNEQFF,TGTGCCAGCAGCCGAAGGACTCTAGCGGGGATTAACAATGAGCAGTTCTTC
-,TRBD1,TRBV30,TRBJ1-1,CACRTGWNTEAFF,TGTGCCTGTCGGACAGGATGGAACACTGAAGCTTTCTTT
-,TRBD1,TRBV5-1,TRBJ1-1,CASSLRTGMNTEAFF,TGCGCCAGCAGCTTACGGACAGGGATGAACACTGAAGCTTTCTTT
-,TRBD1,TRBV30,TRBJ2-1,CAWSVRQGVYNEQFF,TGTGCCTGGAGTGTTCGGCAGGGGGTGTACAATGAGCAGTTCTTC
few,TRBD2,TRBV9,TRBJ2-5,CASSVSGTSDGYQETQYF,TGTGCCAGCAGCGTTTCCGGGACTAGCGATGGGTACCAAGAGACCCAGTACTTC
-,TRBD2,TRBV28,TRBJ2-7,CASSFYDKEAGGPSYEQYF,TGTGCCAGCAGTTTTTACGATAAGGAAGCGGGAGGGCCAAGCTACGAGCAGTACTTC
-,-,TRBV9,TRBJ1-1,CASSVGPDRTEAFF,TGTGCCAGCAGCGTAGGTCCCGACAGGACTGAAGCTTTCTTT
-,TRBD1,TRBV6-5,TRBJ1-5,CASSYSNRGLNQPQHF,TGTGCCAGCAGTTACTCGAACAGGGGACTCAATCAGCCCCAGCATTTT
-,-,TRBV18,TRBJ1-2,CASSPSRQDGDYGYTF,TGTGCCAGCTCCCCCTCACGACAGGATGGGGACTATGGCTACACCTTC
few,-,TRBV6-5,TRBJ1-2,CASTRTPGNYGYTF,TGTGCCAGCACCAGGACACCAGGCAACTATGGCTACACCTTC
-,-,TRBV19,TRBJ1-1,CASSARGAPNTEAFF,TGTGCCAGTAGTGCTCGTGGGGCCCCGAACACTGAAGCTTTCTTT
few,-,TRBV11-2,TRBJ1-1,CASSLDRVFEAFF,TGTGCCAGCAGCTTAGATCGCGTGTTTGAAGCTTTCTTT
-,TRBD1,TRBV19,TRBJ2-1,CASIPGGQGSAEQFF,TGTGCCAGTATACCCGGAGGACAGGGGTCGGCTGAGCAGTTCTTC
-,-,TRBV7-9,TRBJ2-5,CASSLMSGKVQETQYF,TGTGCCAGCAGCTTAATGTCAGGCAAAGTCCAAGAGACCCAGTACTTC
-,-,TRBV2,TRBJ1-2,CASSWRGYGYTF,TGTGCCAGCAGTTGGCGGGGCTATGGCTACACCTTC
-,TRBD1,TRBV28,TRBJ1-1,CASSPRTGRNTEAFF,TGTGCCAGCAGCCCCCGGACAGGCCGGAACACTGAAGCTTTCTTT
-,-,TRBV30,TRBJ2-7,CAWGSGSSYEQYF,TGTGCCTGGGGTTCAGGAAGCTCCTACGAGCAGTACTTC
-,TRBD1,TRBV28,TRBJ1-2,CASSSHRGNRGSDYGYTF,TGTGCCAGCAGCTCACATAGGGGGAACAGGGGTTCGGACTATGGCTACACCTTC